Below are 21 T cell receptor beta chains sequenced from a single sample in a study of blood T cell repertoires in COVID-19. Repertoires were generated with immunoSEQ multiplex PCR, while TCRdb's copy carries only in-frame clones and drops some. The sample lists some 240,000 clones, about 80% occurring once. The specimen sequenced was PBMCs or T cells enriched from blood (not recorded which). The receptor source for this set is a man aged 25-45 years with acute COVID-19.

The chain joins TRBV9 to TRBJ2-5, with 11 bases aligning to TRBD2. The CDR3 loop spans 16 amino acids. V trimming: 3 bases; J trimming: 4 bases; junction bases outside the gene matches: 8. Per germline, CDR1 SGDLS and CDR2 YYNGEE. CDR3 DNA sequence: TGTGCCAGCAGCGCCGGCCCACTAGCGGGAGTAGAGACCCAGTACTTC. Translating it yields CASSAGPLAGVETQYF.

This clone was seen a single time. This chain connects TRBV5-1 to TRBJ2-1; TRBD2 agrees at 7 bases. The CDR3 consists of 14 residues. The V gene end was trimmed by 4 bases and the J gene end by 3 bases; junction bases not matched to a gene: 4. Per the germline V gene, CDR1 is SGHRS and CDR2 is YFSETQ. The DNA of the CDR3 is TGCGCCAGCAGCGGGGGGGACGGCTACAATGAGCAGTTCTTC. Translation gives CASSGGDGYNEQFF. The full variable domain, completed using reference TRBV5-1 and TRBJ2-1, is KAGVTQTPRYLIKTRGQQVTLSCSPISGHRSVSWYQQTPGQGLQFLFEYFSETQRNKGNFPGRFSGRQFSNSRSEMNVSTLELGDSALYLCASSGGDGYNEQFFGPGTRLTVL.

This chain connects TRBV6-6 to TRBJ2-1; TRBD2 agrees at 10 bases. V was clipped by 5 bases and J by 5 bases; unmatched bases: 6. The germline CDR1 and CDR2 sequences are MNHNY and SVGAGI (reference sequence). The CDR3 totals 15 residues. CDR3 amino acids: CASSPGTSENNEQFF. The CDR3 coding sequence is TGTGCCAGCAGTCCCGGGACTAGCGAGAACAATGAGCAGTTCTTC.

The rearrangement links TRBV6-5 to TRBJ2-3; TRBD2 matches 16 bases. V was pared by 8 bases and J by 4 bases, with 3 bases of the junction left unmatched. This CDR3 spans 15 amino acids. Germline lookup yields CDR1 MNHEY and CDR2 SVGAGI. The CDR3 loop reads CASGGLAGGPDTQYF. In DNA, the CDR3 is TGTGCCAGCGGGGGACTAGCGGGAGGGCCAGATACGCAGTATTTT.

The chain has TRBV2 and TRBJ1-5; D gene ambiguous. From germline, CDR1 is SNHLY and CDR2 FYNNEI. The CDR3 has 16 residues. Trimming removed 3 bases at V and 0 bases at J, with 12 bases between. CDR3 bases: TGTGCCAGCAGTGAGAGAACAGTATATAGCAATCAGCCCCAGCATTTT. Its protein is CASSERTVYSNQPQHF.

This clone has a single count. The chain has TRBV10-2 and TRBJ2-3, with D possibly TRBD1 on 6 matching bases. The germline V and J ends were trimmed by 7 bases and 6 bases, with 11 bases remaining between them. This CDR3 is built from 12 residues. CDR1 and CDR2 from the germline V gene are WSHSY and SAAADI. The CDR3 loop reads CASTTGSDTQYF. Here the CDR3 DNA reads TGCGCCAGCACAACAGGGTCGGATACGCAGTATTTT.

The chain links TRBV5-1 to TRBJ1-4; 9 bases agree with TRBD1. J was trimmed by 8 bases and V by 4 bases; bases with no gene match: 9. Germline V gene sequence: CDR1 SGHRS, CDR2 YFSETQ. The CDR3 is 15 amino acids. The DNA for the CDR3 is TGCGCCAGCAGCCCGAACAGGGGGCAGGACGAAAAACTGTTTTTT. Its protein is CASSPNRGQDEKLFF. The full variable domain, in which reference TRBV5-1 and TRBJ1-4 provide the parts outside the CDR3, is KAGVTQTPRYLIKTRGQQVTLSCSPISGHRSVSWYQQTPGQGLQFLFEYFSETQRNKGNFPGRFSGRQFSNSRSEMNVSTLELGDSALYLCASSPNRGQDEKLFFGSGTQLSVL.

In this sample, this clone turned up a few times. The V gene is TRBV5-1, the J gene TRBJ1-2; 7 nucleotides agree with TRBD1. The germline gives CDR1 SGHRS, CDR2 YFSETQ. The CDR3 runs to 13 residues. After removal of 4 bases from V and 7 bases from J, the junction contained 7 bases not matched to a gene. Here the CDR3 DNA reads TGCGCCAGCAGCAGTACAGGGGTACTTGGCTACACCTTC. This sequence encodes CASSSTGVLGYTF.

The genes are TRBV7-3 and TRBJ2-3; 9 bases agree with TRBD2. Germline V gene lookup returns CDR1 SGHTA and CDR2 FQGTGA. The CDR3 has 15 residues. V lost 2 bases and J lost 4; bases outside the gene matches: 4. CDR3 sequence (DNA): TGTGCCAGCAGCTTAGCGGGAGGGTTGTCAGATACGCAGTATTTT. Translation gives CASSLAGGLSDTQYF. The variable domain in full, completed from reference TRBV7-3 and TRBJ2-3, reads GAGVSQTPSNKVTEKGKYVELRCDPISGHTALYWYRQSLGQGPEFLIYFQGTGAADDSGLPNDRFFAVRPEGSVSTLKIQRTERGDSAVYLCASSLAGGLSDTQYFGPGTRLTVL.

The rearrangement joins TRBV9 to TRBJ2-3; no clear D. The CDR3 consists of 12 residues. The V end lost 3 bases, the J end lost 2 bases, and 4 bases lay between the germline ends. Germline V CDR1 and CDR2: SGDLS, YYNGEE. As DNA, the CDR3 is TGTGCCAGCAGCGCCTACACAGATACGCAGTATTTT. Amino acids: CASSAYTDTQYF.

This clone showed up just once. The chain is built from TRBV30 and TRBJ1-1; 7 positions match TRBD1. The CDR3 spans 12 residues. CDR1 is GTSNPN and CDR2 is SVGIG in the germline V gene (reference sequence). Trimming removed 7 bases from V and 5 bases from J; junction bases left unmatched: 7. In nucleotides, the CDR3 is TGTGCCTCGAAGGGGGCCCGAACTGAAGCTTTCTTT. As protein: CASKGARTEAFF.

The rearrangement joins TRBV29-1 to TRBJ2-1; TRBD1 aligns across 8 bases. The CDR3 contains 12 residues. Germline lookup yields CDR1 SQVTM and CDR2 ANQGSEA. After removal of 0 bases from V and 14 bases from J, the junction contained 6 bases not matched to a gene. CDR3 DNA sequence: TGCAGCGTTGAAGATCAGGCAGGGGGCGAGTTCTTC. Its translation is CSVEDQAGGEFF.

This chain connects TRBV6-4 to TRBJ2-1; 8 bases fit TRBD1. Germline V lookup: CDR1 MRHNA, CDR2 SNTAGT. The CDR3 contains 15 residues. J gave up 4 bases and V 9 bases, and 11 bases lay outside the gene matches. CDR3 bases: TGTGCCAGTTCCCCGGGGACAGGAGAATACAATGAGCAGTTCTTC. The encoded protein is CASSPGTGEYNEQFF.

The J gene is TRBJ1-1, the V gene TRBV14; 7 nucleotides line up with TRBD1. This CDR3 contains 13 residues. After removal of 5 bases from V and 6 bases from J, the junction contained 6 bases not matched to a gene. From germline, CDR1 is SGHDN and CDR2 FVKESK. The CDR3 nucleotides read TGTGCCAGCAGCAAACAGGGGTTCGCTGAAGCTTTCTTT. It codes for CASSKQGFAEAFF.

The V gene is TRBV5-5, the J gene TRBJ2-5; 7 nucleotides agree with TRBD1. Losses at the gene ends were 4 bases for V and 4 bases for J; bases not matched to a gene: 10. The CDR3 totals 15 residues. CDR1 and CDR2 from the germline V gene are SGHKS and YYEKEE (reference sequence). The CDR3 bases are TGTGCCAGCAGCATCCGACAGGGTACGGGAGAGACCCAGTACTTC. Its translation is CASSIRQGTGETQYF.

V usage is TRBV4-1 and J usage is TRBJ2-3; 8 bases are shared with TRBD1. This CDR3 has 15 residues. J gave up 0 bases and V 5 bases, and 4 bases lay outside the gene matches. Germline V CDR1 and CDR2: MGHRA, YSYEKL. The CDR3 region is CASSLTGDSTDTQYF. The CDR3 bases are TGCGCCAGCAGCTTGACAGGGGACAGCACAGATACGCAGTATTTT.

This sequence joins TRBV7-8 and TRBJ1-1; 8 nucleotides line up with TRBD1. The germline V gene encodes CDR1 SGHVS and CDR2 FQNEAQ. The CDR3 contains 14 residues. The trim removed 5 bases at V and 4 bases at J, leaving 6 bases unmatched. The DNA for the CDR3 is TGTGCCAGCAGCGCCGGGACAGGAGGCACTGAAGCTTTCTTT. Translated: CASSAGTGGTEAFF.

The chain recombines TRBV5-1 with TRBJ2-1; 8 bases are shared with TRBD1. CDR3 length: 17 amino acids. Germline V gives CDR1 SGHRS, CDR2 YFSETQ. V lost 2 bases, J lost 6 bases, and 13 bases stayed unmatched. The CDR3 sequence is CASSFLLGTGRLNEQFF. The CDR3 bases are TGCGCCAGCAGCTTTCTTCTGGGGACAGGCCGCCTCAATGAGCAGTTCTTC.

The rearrangement links TRBV7-8 to TRBJ1-1; no clear D. The CDR3 is made up of 14 amino acids. CDR1 SGHVS and CDR2 FQNEAQ come from the germline V gene. Trimming left V 1 base short and J 1 base short, with 7 bases between. This chain's CDR3 is CASSLGLPNTEAFF. Written as DNA, the CDR3 is TGTGCCAGCAGCTTAGGACTGCCGAACACTGAAGCTTTCTTT. Full variable domain (rest looked up from reference TRBV7-8 and TRBJ1-1): GAGVSQSPRYKVAKRGQDVALRCDPISGHVSLFWYQQALGQGPEFLTYFQNEAQLDKSGLPSDRFFAERPEGSVSTLKIQRTQQEDSAVYLCASSLGLPNTEAFFGQGTRLTVV.

The gene calls are TRBV4-2 and TRBJ1-1; 10 nucleotides align to TRBD1. From germline, CDR1 is LGHNA and CDR2 YNFKEQ. After removal of 0 bases from V and 0 bases from J, the junction contained 7 bases not matched to a gene. The CDR3 is 18 amino acids. CDR3 region: CASSQDGGTGEMNTEAFF. The CDR3 nucleotides are TGTGCCAGCAGCCAAGATGGGGGGACAGGGGAAATGAACACTGAAGCTTTCTTT.

The chain couples TRBV3-1 (or the pseudogene TRBV3-2) to TRBJ1-3; D is ambiguous. The germline gives CDR1 LGHDT, CDR2 YNNKEL (reference sequence). The germline V and J ends were trimmed by 5 bases and 4 bases, with 15 bases remaining between them. The CDR3 is made up of 15 amino acids. CDR3 bases: TGTGCCAGCAGCTACCTTCAGGCCCAAGGAAACACCATATATTTT. It translates to CASSYLQAQGNTIYF.